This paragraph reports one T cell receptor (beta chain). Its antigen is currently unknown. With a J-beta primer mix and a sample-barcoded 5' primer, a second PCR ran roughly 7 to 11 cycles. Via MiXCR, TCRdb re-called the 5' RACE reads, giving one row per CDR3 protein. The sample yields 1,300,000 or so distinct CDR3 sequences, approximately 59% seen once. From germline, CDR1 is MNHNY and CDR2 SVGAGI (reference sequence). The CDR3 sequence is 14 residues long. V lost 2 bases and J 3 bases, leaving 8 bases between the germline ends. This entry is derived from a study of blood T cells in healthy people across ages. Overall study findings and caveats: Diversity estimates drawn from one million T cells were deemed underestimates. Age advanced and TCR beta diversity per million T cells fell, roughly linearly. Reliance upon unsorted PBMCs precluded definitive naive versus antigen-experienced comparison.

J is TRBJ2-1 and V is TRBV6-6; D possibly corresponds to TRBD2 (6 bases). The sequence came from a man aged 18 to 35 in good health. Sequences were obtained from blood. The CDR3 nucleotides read TGTGCCAGCAGTTACGCGACTAGCTACAATGAGCAGTTCTTC. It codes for CASSYATSYNEQFF.